This T cell receptor (beta chain) was obtained from a study of blood T cell repertoires in COVID-19. Overall study context: Samples taken during acute and convalescent COVID-19 were collected in the United States, Italy and Spain.

In the source study's methods: By means of reference gene primer amplification, nucleated cell counts were estimated. Data came from immunoSEQ multiplex PCR; TCRdb stores just in-frame clones and leaves some out. Clone size and the V and J calls come from that table; the DNA yielded D and trimming. The table includes almost 250,000 clones, roughly 83% detected once. Patients in Seattle were enrolled during active infection, then followed longitudinally. CDR3 size: 15 residues. Germline loops: CDR1 SEHNR, CDR2 FQNEAQ (reference sequence). V was clipped by 5 bases and J by 2 bases; unmatched bases: 3. Sequencing was done on a sample of peripheral blood. This chain uses TRBV7-9 with TRBJ1-4; 9 bases fit TRBD1. The receptor comes from a woman aged 80 or over with COVID-19, enrolled during active disease. CDR3 DNA: TGTGCCAGCAGCCGGACAGGGGCCACTAATGAAAAACTGTTTTTT. It codes for CASSRTGATNEKLFF.